The rows below give T cell receptor beta chains drawn from one sample of a study of OX40 agonist ivuxolimab in advanced cancers. The data were produced by immunoSEQ multiplex PCR, yet TCRdb's version contains in-frame clones alone and is incomplete. The sample records about 90,000 clones, around 90% being singletons. The sample was CD4+ or CD8+ T cells sorted from blood, taken in a trial of the OX40 agonist ivuxolimab. The receptors derive from an adult with an advanced solid tumor such as melanoma, head and neck, liver or kidney cancer. Both conserved end residues are part of each CDR3. The D gene is left open where the match is weak. For some rows the clone size is stated as once, few or many, or as a class when expanded; others skip it.

d_call j_call clone_size v_call cdr3_nt cdr3_aa
TRBD2 TRBJ2-7 . TRBV4-1 TGCGCCAGCAGCCCGCGGGACTACTCCTACGAGCAGTACTTC CASSPRDYSYEQYF
TRBD2 TRBJ2-2 once TRBV7-8 TGTGCCAGCAGCTTCCAACTAGCGGGAGGGCCGGAGGTAACCGGGGAGCTGTTTTTT CASSFQLAGGPEVTGELFF
. TRBJ2-5 once TRBV18 TGTGCCAGCTCCCCACCTAGGTATGGGGAGACCCAGTACTTC CASSPPRYGETQYF
. TRBJ1-2 . TRBV6-1 TGTGCCAGCAGGGCGGGTCTAGACTATGGCTACACCTTC CASRAGLDYGYTF
. TRBJ2-3 . TRBV6-6 TGTGCCAGCACCGAGACGTCTAGCACAGATACGCAGTATTTT CASTETSSTDTQYF
. TRBJ1-5 . TRBV6-1 TGTGCCAGCAGCGAAACAGTTAAGGTAACTAGCAATCAGCCCCAGCATTTT CASSETVKVTSNQPQHF
TRBD2 TRBJ2-3 . TRBV5-1 TGCGCCAGCAGCCGATTGGGACTAGCGTCAATGGATACGCAGTATTTT CASSRLGLASMDTQYF
TRBD1 TRBJ2-2 once TRBV11-3 TGTGCCAGCAGCGACCGGGACAGGGGGTTAGCCGGGGAGCTGTTTTTT CASSDRDRGLAGELFF
TRBD2 TRBJ2-1 . TRBV18 TGTGCCAGCTCACTGTCGACTAGCGGACTCAATGAGCAGTTCTTC CASSLSTSGLNEQFF
. TRBJ2-7 . TRBV4-1 TGCGCCAGCAGCCAAGTGACAGGTCCCCTCTACGAGCAGTACTTC CASSQVTGPLYEQYF
TRBD2 TRBJ2-1 . TRBV5-1 TGCGCCAGCAGCTTGGCCACGGCTAGCGGGCCCATCTGGGATGAGCAGTTCTTC CASSLATASGPIWDEQFF
. TRBJ1-4 . TRBV7-3 TGTGCCAGCAGCGTCCGGGTTAATGAAAAACTGTTTTTT CASSVRVNEKLFF
TRBD2 TRBJ2-5 . TRBV6-6 TGTGCCAGCAGACCCCTGACTAGCGGGAGTGAAGAGACCCAGTACTTC CASRPLTSGSEETQYF
TRBD1 TRBJ1-1 . TRBV15 TGTGCCACCAGCAGGGGACAGGGGGCGGGAACTGAAGCTTTCTTT CATSRGQGAGTEAFF
TRBD1 TRBJ2-7 . TRBV27 TGTGCCAGCAGTTTAGGACAGGGGGGTTTGAGCTCCTACGAGCAGTACTTC CASSLGQGGLSSYEQYF
. TRBJ1-4 . TRBV6-5 TGTGCCAGCAGAAGAGCAGGGAGGGAAAAACTGTTTTTT CASRRAGREKLFF
TRBD2 TRBJ2-1 . TRBV7-9 TGTGCCAGCAGCTTGACTAGCGGGAGGGACAATGAGCAGTTCTTC CASSLTSGRDNEQFF
. TRBJ2-5 . TRBV7-2 TGTGCCAGCACCCTAGGCTGGGGGCTGTACCAAGAGACCCAGTACTTC CASTLGWGLYQETQYF
TRBD1 TRBJ1-2 few TRBV7-9 TGTGCCAGCAGCTCAACCCGACAGGGGAACTATGGCTACACCTTC CASSSTRQGNYGYTF
TRBD1 TRBJ1-4 . TRBV6-1 TGTGCCAGCAGGATGACAGGGGAGAATGAAAAACTGTTTTTT CASRMTGENEKLFF
. TRBJ2-1 . TRBV15 TGTGCCACCAGCAGAGGTTTACAGGGTTCCTACAATGAGCAGTTCTTC CATSRGLQGSYNEQFF
TRBD2 TRBJ2-5 . TRBV7-6 TGTGCCAGCAGCTTAATTCGGACTAGCGGGAGGTTTTCCGGAGAGACCCAGTACTTC CASSLIRTSGRFSGETQYF
. TRBJ1-4 . TRBV11-3 TGTGCCAGCAGCCCCCGCGGTTATAATGAAAAACTGTTTTTT CASSPRGYNEKLFF